The 18 T cell receptor beta chains given below trace back to one sample, sequenced in a study of T cell responses to AZD1222 COVID-19 vaccine (dated by TCRdb to about 2021). Receptor libraries were prepared by the immunoSEQ multiplex PCR assay. Imported from immuneACCESS, the table was reduced by TCRdb to in-frame sequences with V and J called. These copies leave out some clones; in studies compared against another copy, an unresolved V gene accounts for under half, and the cause of the remainder is not known. The sample table contains approximately 140,000 clones; only one count was recorded for 91% of them. Jointly, the top ten make up about 1.5% of the sample. Taken with the paper, the label for time point translates to: baseline before first vaccination. The sample here was peripheral blood, taken on day 0 of AZD1222 vaccination. Receptors originate from an adult in good health.

The rearrangement joins TRBV30 to TRBJ1-2, with TRBD1 identical over 7 bases. The CDR3 has 13 amino acids. J lost 7 bases, V lost 4 bases, and 9 bases had no gene match. CDR1 is GTSNPN and CDR2 is SVGIG in the germline V gene (reference sequence). CDR3 coding DNA: TGTGCCTGGACGACAGGGCTGATGGGTGGCTACACCTTC. Protein product: CAWTTGLMGGYTF.

V and J are TRBV11-3 and TRBJ2-7; D uncertain. Looked up from germline, CDR1 is SGHNT and CDR2 is YENEEA. CDR3 length: 14 amino acids. With 1 base removed from V and 6 bases from J, the gap between germline ends came to 13 bases. The CDR3, as DNA: TGTGCCAGCAGCTTAGTTGATATTGGGCTCGAGCAGTACTTC. It specifies CASSLVDIGLEQYF.

This chain connects TRBV15 to TRBJ2-5; tentatively, D is TRBD1 (5 bases). The germline V gene has CDR1 LNHNV and CDR2 YYDKDF (reference sequence). With 0 bases removed from V and 7 bases from J, the gap between germline ends came to 12 bases. The CDR3 length is 14 residues. The chain's CDR3 is CATSRERGPTTQYF. In DNA form, the CDR3 reads TGTGCCACCAGCAGAGAAAGGGGCCCTACGACCCAGTACTTC.

The rearrangement links TRBV5-4 to TRBJ2-7, with 7 nucleotides matching TRBD2. The trim removed 4 bases at V and 2 bases at J, leaving 18 bases unmatched. CDR1 is SGHNT and CDR2 is YYREEE in the germline V gene (reference sequence). The CDR3 loop spans 18 amino acids. The chain's CDR3 is CASSGEGSGASGTYEQYF. The CDR3 DNA reads TGTGCCAGCAGCGGGGAGGGGTCCGGAGCCTCTGGGACCTACGAGCAGTACTTC.

This clone was counted once. The chain is built from TRBV6-5 and TRBJ1-2; a possible D gene is TRBD1 (5 bases). Germline CDR1 is MNHEY and CDR2 is SVGAGI. The V and J ends lost 7 bases and 3 bases respectively, with 9 bases between them. The length of the CDR3 is 12 residues. In DNA, the CDR3 is TGTGCCAGCACTGGGACCGACTATGGCTACACCTTC. Encoded protein: CASTGTDYGYTF.

This chain joins TRBV19 and TRBJ2-7; the match to TRBD1 covers 9 bases. In germline, CDR1 is LNHDA, CDR2 SQIVND (reference sequence). V was pared by 0 bases and J by 4 bases, with 1 base of the junction left unmatched. This CDR3 comprises 14 residues. For the CDR3, the DNA is TGTGCCAGTAGTATAGAACAGGGGGCTTACGAGCAGTACTTC. The encoded protein is CASSIEQGAYEQYF.

The V and J genes are TRBV2 and TRBJ2-2; perhaps TRBD2 as D (6 bases). Germline loops: CDR1 SNHLY, CDR2 FYNNEI. The CDR3 length is 14 residues. Trimming left V 5 bases short and J 6 bases short, with 13 bases between. CDR3 sequence (DNA): TGTGCCAGCAGTCAATACGGGGAGGCCGGGGAGCTGTTTTTT. Translation gives CASSQYGEAGELFF.

The chain recombines TRBV7-3 with TRBJ1-2; weak D call: TRBD1 (6 bases). The CDR3 totals 14 residues. Trimming pared 5 bases from V and 4 bases from J, leaving 14 bases between. Per germline, CDR1 SGHTA and CDR2 FQGTGA. CDR3 residues: CASSPGGGGYGYTF. CDR3 in DNA: TGTGCCAGCAGCCCCGGAGGGGGTGGCTATGGCTACACCTTC. Supplemented by reference TRBV7-3 and TRBJ1-2, the full variable domain reads GAGVSQTPSNKVTEKGKYVELRCDPISGHTALYWYRQSLGQGPEFLIYFQGTGAADDSGLPNDRFFAVRPEGSVSTLKIQRTERGDSAVYLCASSPGGGGYGYTFGSGTRLTVV.

J is TRBJ2-1 and V is TRBV7-3; possibly TRBD1 or TRBD2 for D (5 bases each). The CDR3 is 16 residues long. V gave up 5 bases and J gave up 4 bases, with 18 bases separating them. Germline V CDR1 and CDR2: SGHTA, FQGTGA. Here the CDR3 reads CASSREGRRQYNEQFF. The CDR3 DNA reads as TGTGCCAGCAGCCGAGAGGGGCGGAGACAGTACAATGAGCAGTTCTTC.

The rearrangement joins TRBV6-1 to TRBJ1-3, with 10 bases that match TRBD1. The J segment lost 4 bases and the V segment lost 4 bases, leaving 7 bases of the junction unmatched. This CDR3 has 16 residues. CDR1 is MNHNS, CDR2 SASEGT, per germline. CDR3 protein: CASSARDRGPGNTIYF. The CDR3 DNA follows: TGTGCCAGCAGTGCCCGGGACAGGGGTCCCGGAAACACCATATATTTT.

The chain is built from TRBV24-1 and TRBJ2-3; D gene ambiguous. This CDR3 has 16 residues. V lost 4 bases and J lost 3, with 16 bases in between. The germline V gene encodes CDR1 KGHDR and CDR2 SFDVKD. CDR3 DNA sequence: TGTGCCACCAGTGACCCCTCCAAAGGCCAAACAGATACGCAGTATTTT. Protein: CATSDPSKGQTDTQYF.

A few counts support this clone. J is TRBJ2-7 and V is TRBV19; D is perhaps TRBD1 (6 bases). Trimming took off 4 bases at V and 1 base at J, with 14 bases between the two ends. Germline V lookup: CDR1 LNHDA, CDR2 SQIVND (reference sequence). There are 15 residues in the CDR3. As DNA, the CDR3 is TGTGCCAGTAGTACATCCCGGGACACTTCCTACGAGCAGTACTTC. Translated, it gives CASSTSRDTSYEQYF.

The chain joins TRBV15 to TRBJ2-3; TRBD1 aligns across 7 bases. The CDR3 extends over 12 amino acids. The V and J ends lost 3 bases and 8 bases, in that order; junction bases with no gene match: 2. The V gene's germline CDR1 is LNHNV and CDR2 YYDKDF (reference sequence). DNA for the CDR3: TGTGCCACCAGCAGCACAGGGGTTACGCAGTATTTT. It specifies CATSSTGVTQYF. Full variable domain (rest looked up from reference TRBV15 and TRBJ2-3): DAMVIQNPRYQVTQFGKPVTLSCSQTLNHNVMYWYQQKSSQAPKLLFHYYDKDFNNEADTPDNFQSRRPNTSFCFLDIRSPGLGDTAMYLCATSSTGVTQYFGPGTRLTVL.

This clone was found once. This chain connects TRBV19 to TRBJ1-2; tentative D call: TRBD1 (6 bases). The CDR3 totals 13 residues. Germline V CDR1 and CDR2: LNHDA, SQIVND (reference sequence). V was trimmed by 3 bases and J by 5 bases, leaving 10 bases between them. CDR3 coding DNA: TGTGCCAGTAGTATGCGCAGGGGTTATGGCTACACCTTC. The encoded protein is CASSMRRGYGYTF.

This chain joins TRBV19 and TRBJ1-5; no firm D call. CDR3 length equals 13 residues. Germline V gives CDR1 LNHDA, CDR2 SQIVND (reference sequence). With 6 bases removed from V and 4 bases from J, the gap between germline ends came to 10 bases. CDR3 coding DNA: TGTGCCAGTAGCGAACAGCCTAATCAGCCCCAGCATTTT. Amino acid sequence: CASSEQPNQPQHF.

The chain recombines TRBV18 with TRBJ1-4; D call uncertain. CDR1 and CDR2 (germline): KGHSH, LQKENI. Trimming stripped 6 bases from V and 0 bases from J, with 11 bases between. The length of the CDR3 is 15 residues. In nucleotides, the CDR3 is TGTGCCAGCTCTTGGTTCGGTGCAACTAATGAAAAACTGTTTTTT. As protein: CASSWFGATNEKLFF.

The chain couples TRBV28 to TRBJ1-1; D may be TRBD1 (6 bases). The CDR3 length is 15 residues. Germline loops: CDR1 MDHEN, CDR2 SYDVKM. The V end was cut by 3 bases, the J end by 1 base, with 12 bases between. The CDR3 DNA follows: TGTGCCAGCAGTTTCTGGGCAGGGGAGAACACTGAAGCTTTCTTT. It is translated as CASSFWAGENTEAFF.

The chain has TRBV13 and TRBJ2-3; D may correspond to TRBD1 or TRBD2 (5 bases each). CDR3 length: 16 amino acids. Trimming took off 2 bases at V and 0 bases at J, with 12 bases between the two ends. Germline V gives CDR1 PRHDT, CDR2 FYEKMQ (reference sequence). CDR3 nucleotides: TGTGCCAGCAGCTTACGAGGGGAGAGTAGCACAGATACGCAGTATTTT. Its protein product is CASSLRGESSTDTQYF. Complete variable domain (other parts from reference TRBV13 and TRBJ2-3): AAGVIQSPRHLIKEKRETATLKCYPIPRHDTVYWYQQGPGQDPQFLISFYEKMQSDKGSIPDRFSAQQFSDYHSELNMSSLELGDSALYFCASSLRGESSTDTQYFGPGTRLTVL.